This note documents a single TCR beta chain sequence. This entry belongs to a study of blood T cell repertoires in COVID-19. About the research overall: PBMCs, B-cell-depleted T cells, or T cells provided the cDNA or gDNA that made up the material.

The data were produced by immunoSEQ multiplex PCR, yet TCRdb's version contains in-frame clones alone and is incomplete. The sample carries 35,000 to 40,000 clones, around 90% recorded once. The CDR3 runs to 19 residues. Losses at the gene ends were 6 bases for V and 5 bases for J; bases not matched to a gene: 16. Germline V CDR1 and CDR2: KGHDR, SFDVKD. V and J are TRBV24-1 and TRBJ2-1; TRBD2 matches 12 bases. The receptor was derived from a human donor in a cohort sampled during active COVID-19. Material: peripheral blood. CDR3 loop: CATSKAPLASGRGDNEQFF. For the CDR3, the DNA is TGTGCCACCAGTAAGGCTCCTTTGGCTAGCGGGAGGGGGGACAATGAGCAGTTCTTC.